The rows below give T cell receptor beta chains drawn from one sample of a study of response to subunit inactivated influenza vaccine. TCRdb re-analysed the RT-PCR reads in MiXCR, keeping a single row per CDR3 protein. The table has more than 400,000 distinct CDR3 sequences, roughly 7.9% seen once; the top ten hold about 12%. Specimen: PBMCs from blood, collected about 23 months after vaccination. The receptors derive from a man between 45 and 75 years old who received an inactivated influenza vaccine. The CDR3 runs from the conserved cysteine through the conserved F or W. A D gene is named only where the DNA matches it firmly. Clone size, where shown, is once, few, many, or a class for clones that have expanded.

D gene	CDR3 length	V gene	clone size	J gene	CDR3 protein	CDR3 DNA
TRBD1	13	TRBV20-1	many	TRBJ2-7	CSARTGGSYEQYF	TGCAGTGCTAGGACAGGGGGCTCCTACGAGCAGTACTTC
TRBD1	15	TRBV7-9	many	TRBJ2-2	CASSARDSNTGELFF	TGTGCCAGCAGCGCCCGGGACAGTAACACCGGGGAGCTGTTTTTT
.	14	TRBV12-3/TRBV12-4	.	TRBJ2-1	CASRWVPTGNEQFF	TGTGCCAGCAGATGGGTCCCAACGGGGAATGAGCAGTTCTTC
.	16	TRBV12-3/TRBV12-4	many	TRBJ2-5	CASSFRPSISKETQYF	TGTGCCAGCAGTTTTCGGCCTAGCATAAGTAAAGAGACCCAGTACTTC
.	20	TRBV11-1	many	TRBJ2-1	CASSLARRSGIYNSYNEQFF	TGTGCCAGCAGCTTAGCCCGTAGGTCAGGGATCTACAACTCCTACAATGAGCAGTTCTTC
.	15	TRBV4-3	few	TRBJ1-2	CASSQEVGQGRGYTF	TGCGCCAGCAGCCAAGAGGTGGGGCAGGGACGTGGCTACACCTTC
TRBD2	14	TRBV6-1	few	TRBJ2-3	CASRQGLAGSPQYF	TGTGCCAGCAGACAGGGACTAGCGGGATCGCCGCAGTATTTT
.	13	TRBV18	few	TRBJ1-2	CASSPPRGYGYTF	TGTGCCAGCTCACCACCCAGGGGCTATGGCTACACCTTC
.	19	TRBV7-8	.	TRBJ2-3	CASSVLPPGGRGVTDTQYF	TGTGCCAGCAGCGTACTTCCCCCCGGAGGCAGGGGAGTCACAGATACGCAGTATTTT
.	13	TRBV7-6	many	TRBJ2-2	CASSLDGPGELFF	TGTGCCAGCAGCTTGGACGGACCCGGGGAGCTGTTTTTT
.	18	TRBV9	.	TRBJ2-1	CASSERISGQISYNEQFF	TGTGCCAGCAGCGAGCGCATCAGTGGACAGATCTCCTACAATGAGCAGTTCTTC
.	13	TRBV20-1	.	TRBJ1-6	CSAPLQGNSPLHF	TGCAGTGCCCCACTCCAAGGGAATTCACCCCTCCACTTT
TRBD1	14	TRBV12-3/TRBV12-4	many	TRBJ1-5	CASRPGTDNQPQHF	TGTGCCAGCAGGCCAGGGACAGACAATCAGCCCCAGCATTTT
TRBD2	18	TRBV4-1	.	TRBJ2-3	CASSQDFGLAGGTDTQYF	TGCGCCAGCAGCCAAGATTTCGGGCTAGCGGGGGGTACAGATACGCAGTATTTT
.	16	TRBV5-1	.	TRBJ1-1	CASSLDTGILQTEAFF	TGCGCCAGCAGCTTGGATACAGGGATCTTACAAACTGAAGCTTTCTTT
.	12	TRBV29-1	few	TRBJ2-5	CSVDPNSETQYF	TGCAGCGTTGACCCCAATAGCGAGACCCAGTACTTC
.	14	TRBV3-1	many	TRBJ2-7	CASSQEAGLYEQYF	TGTGCCAGCAGCCAAGAGGCAGGACTCTACGAGCAGTACTTC
.	15	TRBV29-1	many	TRBJ1-2	CSVEPRQTSNYGYTF	TGCAGCGTTGAGCCCCGACAGACATCTAACTATGGCTACACCTTC
.	17	TRBV6-5	few	TRBJ2-7	CASSYSPAPGLNYEQYF	TGTGCCAGCAGTTACTCCCCCGCACCGGGGCTGAACTACGAGCAGTACTTC
TRBD1	15	TRBV13	few	TRBJ1-2	CASSYRDRGRDGYTF	TGTGCCAGCAGCTACAGGGACAGGGGGCGCGATGGCTACACCTTC
.	13	TRBV5-1	many	TRBJ2-1	CASSLTGNNEQFF	TGCGCCAGCAGCTTGACAGGGAACAATGAGCAGTTCTTC
TRBD2	15	TRBV28	.	TRBJ2-4	CASSLSSGIRGIQYF	TGTGCCAGCAGTTTATCTAGCGGGATAAGGGGCATTCAGTACTTC
.	15	TRBV7-2	many	TRBJ1-5	CASSLDGYGNQPQHF	TGTGCCAGCAGCTTAGATGGGTATGGTAATCAGCCCCAGCATTTT
.	15	TRBV6-1	many	TRBJ2-2	CASSPTAGLSGELFF	TGTGCCAGCAGTCCCACCGCGGGGCTCTCCGGGGAGCTGTTTTTT
TRBD2	15	TRBV2	few	TRBJ2-1	CASSVSGLAYNEQFF	TGTGCCAGCAGTGTCTCGGGACTAGCTTACAATGAGCAGTTCTTC
.	13	TRBV20-1	.	TRBJ2-2	CSYRDGNTGELFF	TGCAGTTACCGGGACGGGAACACCGGGGAGCTGTTTTTT
.	14	TRBV27	many	TRBJ1-1	CASLPRQWMAEAFF	TGTGCCAGCCTCCCTCGGCAGTGGATGGCTGAAGCTTTCTTT
TRBD2	17	TRBV6-1	few	TRBJ2-1	CASSERRTSFPYNEQFF	TGTGCCAGCAGTGAAAGGAGGACTAGTTTCCCTTACAATGAGCAGTTCTTC
.	13	TRBV12-3/TRBV12-4	few	TRBJ2-7	CACKSRDTKKQYF	TGTGCCTGCAAAAGCCGGGACACTAAAAAGCAGTACTTC